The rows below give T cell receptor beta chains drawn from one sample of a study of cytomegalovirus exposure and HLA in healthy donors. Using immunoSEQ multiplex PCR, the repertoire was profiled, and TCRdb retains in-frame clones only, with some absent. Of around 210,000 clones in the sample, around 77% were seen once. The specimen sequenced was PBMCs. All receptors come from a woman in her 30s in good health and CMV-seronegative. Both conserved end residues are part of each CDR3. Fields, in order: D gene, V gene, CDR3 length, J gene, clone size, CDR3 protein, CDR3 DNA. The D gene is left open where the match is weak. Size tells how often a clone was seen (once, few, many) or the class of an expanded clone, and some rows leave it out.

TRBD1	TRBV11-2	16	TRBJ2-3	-	CASSSFDRGIPDTQYF	TGTGCCAGCAGCTCGTTCGACAGGGGCATTCCAGATACGCAGTATTTT
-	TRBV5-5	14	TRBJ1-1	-	CASSSDSLNTEAFF	TGTGCCAGCAGCTCAGACAGTTTGAACACTGAAGCTTTCTTT
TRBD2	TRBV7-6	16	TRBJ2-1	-	CASSSPVAGGLNEQFF	TGTGCCAGCAGCTCGCCGGTAGCGGGGGGGCTCAATGAGCAGTTCTTC
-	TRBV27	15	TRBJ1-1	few	CASSLIYTRQHEAFF	TGTGCCAGCAGTTTGATCTATACGAGACAGCATGAAGCTTTCTTT
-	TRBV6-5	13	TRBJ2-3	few	CATKAGYTDTQYF	TGTGCCACTAAGGCCGGGTACACAGATACGCAGTATTTT
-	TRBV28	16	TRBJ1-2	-	CASTLTTGEINYGYTF	TGTGCCAGCACCCTGACAACAGGAGAAATCAACTATGGCTACACCTTC
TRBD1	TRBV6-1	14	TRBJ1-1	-	CASFWGQGGTEAFF	TGTGCCAGCTTCTGGGGACAGGGAGGGACTGAAGCTTTCTTT
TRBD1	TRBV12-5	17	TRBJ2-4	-	CASGSETGIVAKNIQYF	TGTGCTAGTGGTTCGGAGACAGGGATCGTGGCCAAAAACATTCAGTACTTC
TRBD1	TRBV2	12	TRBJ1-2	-	CASSGQAYGYTF	TGTGCCAGCTCGGGACAGGCCTATGGCTACACCTTC
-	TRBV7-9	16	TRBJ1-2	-	CASSLQEEGVGYGYTF	TGTGCCAGCAGCTTACAAGAAGAGGGTGTGGGGTATGGCTACACCTTC
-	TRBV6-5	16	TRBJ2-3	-	CASSSMKRGSTDTQYF	TGTGCCAGCAGTTCCATGAAAAGGGGAAGCACAGATACGCAGTATTTT
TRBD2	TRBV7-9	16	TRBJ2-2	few	CASSSPGLARAGELFF	TGTGCCAGCAGCTCCCCGGGACTAGCAAGGGCCGGGGAGCTGTTTTTT
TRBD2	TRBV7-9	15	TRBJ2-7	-	CASSSQAGASYEQYF	TGTGCCAGCAGCTCCCAAGCGGGAGCATCCTACGAGCAGTACTTC
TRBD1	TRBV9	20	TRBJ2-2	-	CASSGVGGQAGLRNTGELFF	TGTGCCAGCAGCGGGGTAGGGGGCCAAGCAGGGCTCCGAAACACCGGGGAGCTGTTTTTT
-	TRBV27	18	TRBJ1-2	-	CASSTQMRRGLSNYGYTF	TGTGCCAGCAGTACGCAAATGCGTCGGGGTCTATCTAACTATGGCTACACCTTC
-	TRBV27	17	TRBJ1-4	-	CASSPLGVSTANEKLFF	TGTGCCAGCAGTCCCCTGGGAGTGTCCACAGCTAATGAAAAACTGTTTTTT